These T cell receptor beta chains were read from a single sample in a study of blood T cells in healthy people across ages. TCRdb redid the calling of the 5' RACE reads with MiXCR, one entry per CDR3 protein. This sample yields some 1 million distinct CDR3 sequences, of which 45% are seen a single time; approximately 17% belongs to the top ten. The sample was blood. These receptor sequences come from an older woman in good health. The CDR3 runs from the conserved cysteine through the conserved F or W. Fields, in order: V gene, clone size, J gene, D gene, CDR3 protein, CDR3 DNA. The D gene is left open where the match is weak. Clone size is given for some rows only: seen once, a few or many times, or a class if the clone is expanded.

TRBV9,.,TRBJ2-1,.,CASSARLGRSSYDEQFF,TGTGCCAGCAGCGCACGACTTGGGCGGAGCTCCTACGATGAGCAGTTCTTC
TRBV27,few,TRBJ2-5,.,CASSLDYGGRYQETQYF,TGTGCCAGCAGTTTGGATTATGGGGGAAGGTACCAAGAGACCCAGTACTTC
TRBV3-1,.,TRBJ2-5,.,CASSQDLTATRAEQETQYF,TGTGCCAGCAGCCAAGATTTGACGGCCACGAGAGCAGAGCAAGAGACCCAGTACTTC
TRBV7-9,.,TRBJ1-5,.,CASSLPGGNQPQHF,TGTGCCAGCAGTTTACCAGGGGGCAATCAGCCCCAGCATTTT
TRBV2,few,TRBJ2-1,.,CARQPGLTSYEQFF,TGTGCCAGACAACCGGGACTCACCTCGTATGAGCAGTTCTTC
TRBV29-1,.,TRBJ2-3,.,CSVDLFAVGVRGSTDTQYF,TGCAGCGTTGATCTTTTCGCCGTAGGAGTCCGGGGAAGCACAGATACGCAGTATTTT
TRBV5-1,.,TRBJ2-1,.,CASSSIITLAKNEQFF,TGCGCCAGCAGCTCGATCATTACCCTAGCGAAGAATGAGCAGTTCTTC
TRBV21-1,.,TRBJ2-3,.,CASSKVNPLAGSLTDTQYF,TGTGCCAGCAGCAAAGTCAATCCCCTAGCGGGATCCCTTACAGATACGCAGTATTTT
TRBV19,.,TRBJ1-4,.,CASNPGRMLNEKLFF,TGTGCCAGTAATCCGGGACGGATGCTTAATGAAAAACTGTTTTTT
TRBV5-1,.,TRBJ2-7,.,CASSLFGNEQYF,TGTGCCAGCAGTTTATTCGGGAACGAGCAGTACTTC
TRBV7-3,.,TRBJ2-3,TRBD2,CASSTGTTHTQYF,TGTGCCAGCAGCACCGGGACTACCCATACGCAGTATTTT
TRBV27,once,TRBJ2-7,TRBD1,CASAQWDRGPNEQYF,TGTGCCAGCGCACAGTGGGACAGGGGCCCCAACGAGCAGTACTTC
TRBV29-1,many,TRBJ2-3,.,CSVVLQSTDTQYF,TGCAGCGTTGTTCTCCAGAGCACAGATACGCAGTATTTT
TRBV6-1,once,TRBJ2-1,.,CASSDRVKGSYEQFF,TGTGCCAGCAGTGACCGGGTAAAGGGCTCCTACGAGCAGTTCTTC
TRBV12-3/TRBV12-4,.,TRBJ2-1,TRBD2,CASSSAGAGEQFF,TGTGCCAGCAGTTCAGCGGGAGCCGGTGAGCAGTTCTTC
TRBV9,few,TRBJ2-1,TRBD2,CASSVGSGGAHEQFF,TGTGCCAGCAGCGTAGGCAGCGGGGGGGCTCATGAGCAGTTCTTC
TRBV24-1,.,TRBJ2-1,.,CATSDLLDREQFF,TGTGCCACCAGTGATTTACTGGACCGGGAGCAGTTCTTC
TRBV15,few,TRBJ2-1,TRBD2,CATSRDVGLAGYNEQFF,TGTGCCACCAGCAGAGATGTGGGGCTAGCGGGTTACAATGAGCAGTTCTTC
TRBV6-5,.,TRBJ1-2,.,CASTGLGNGYTF,TGTGCCAGCACGGGCCTGGGTAATGGCTACACCTTC
TRBV27,few,TRBJ2-7,.,CSTRGYNDYEQYF,TGTTCGACTAGGGGCTACAATGACTACGAGCAGTACTTC
TRBV10-3,.,TRBJ1-2,.,CAISTQINYGYTF,TGTGCCATCAGTACACAGATTAACTATGGCTACACCTTC
TRBV6-5,.,TRBJ1-5,.,CASSATKYSNQPQHF,TGTGCCAGCAGTGCAACGAAGTATAGCAATCAGCCCCAGCATTTT
TRBV7-2,.,TRBJ2-7,TRBD2,CASSALADIYNEQYF,TGTGCCAGCAGCGCACTAGCGGATATCTACAATGAGCAGTACTTC
TRBV7-2,.,TRBJ2-1,.,CASSLLKLFSYNEQFF,TGTGCCAGCAGCTTACTTAAGTTATTCTCCTACAATGAGCAGTTCTTC
TRBV11-2,.,TRBJ2-1,.,CASSPQGPDEQFF,TGTGCCAGCAGCCCTCAAGGGCCGGATGAGCAGTTCTTC
TRBV20-1,few,TRBJ2-7,.,CSAAGDSYEQYF,TGCAGTGCAGCAGGGGACTCCTACGAGCAGTACTTC
TRBV12-3/TRBV12-4,.,TRBJ1-5,TRBD1,CASSPDRARQPQHF,TGTGCCAGCAGCCCCGACAGGGCAAGACAGCCCCAGCATTTT
TRBV12-3/TRBV12-4,many,TRBJ2-7,TRBD2,CASSPTSGRYEQYF,TGTGCCAGCAGTCCAACTAGCGGGAGGTACGAGCAGTACTTC
TRBV12-3/TRBV12-4,.,TRBJ1-2,.,CASSQHGRTYGYTF,TGTGCCAGCAGTCAACATGGGAGGACTTATGGCTACACCTTC
TRBV9,.,TRBJ2-2,.,CTSSVDQVEGELFF,TGTACCAGCAGCGTAGACCAGGTTGAAGGGGAGCTGTTTTTT
TRBV4-1,.,TRBJ2-7,TRBD1,CASSHVSGQLGEQYF,TGCGCCAGCAGCCACGTCTCGGGACAGCTCGGCGAGCAGTACTTC
TRBV3-1,.,TRBJ2-1,.,CASSLFMAAYNEQFF,TGTGCCAGCAGCCTGTTCATGGCGGCCTACAATGAGCAGTTCTTC
TRBV30,.,TRBJ2-2,.,CAWTEAGELFF,TGTGCCTGGACGGAGGCCGGGGAGCTGTTTTTT
TRBV3-1,.,TRBJ1-2,.,CASSQDSGFYGYTF,TGTGCCAGCAGCCAAGATAGCGGATTCTATGGCTACACCTTC
TRBV7-2,.,TRBJ2-7,.,CASSLDLIGSYEQYF,TGTGCCAGCAGCTTGGACCTTATCGGCTCCTACGAGCAGTACTTC
TRBV29-1,.,TRBJ2-7,TRBD1,CSAVTGGMASYEQYF,TGCAGCGCCGTCACAGGGGGTATGGCATCCTACGAGCAGTACTTC